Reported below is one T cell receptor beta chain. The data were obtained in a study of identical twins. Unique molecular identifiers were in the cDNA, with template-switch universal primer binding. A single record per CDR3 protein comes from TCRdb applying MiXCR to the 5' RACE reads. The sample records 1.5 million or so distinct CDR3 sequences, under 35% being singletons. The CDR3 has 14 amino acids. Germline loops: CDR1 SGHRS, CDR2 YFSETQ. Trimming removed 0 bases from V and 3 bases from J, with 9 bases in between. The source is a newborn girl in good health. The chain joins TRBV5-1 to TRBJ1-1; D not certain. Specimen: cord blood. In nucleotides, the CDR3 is TGCGCCAGCAGCTTGGGGGAACTGTACACTGAAGCTTTCTTT. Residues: CASSLGELYTEAFF.